The entry below gives a single T cell receptor (beta chain) sequence along with its context. The antigen remains unidentified. The data derive from a study of Ad26.COV2.S vaccination and SARS-CoV-2 variants. For the study at large: By the intramuscular route, Ad26.COV2.S was given once, or twice 56 days apart. Regarding the study as a whole: Measurements of TCR breadth and depth may have given underestimates of the total T cell responses. People who got the vaccine or the placebo had similar non-spike TCR breadth.

There are 14 residues in the CDR3. From germline, CDR1 is MDHEN and CDR2 SYDVKM. V lost 6 bases and J lost 6, with 15 bases in between. Described treatment: roughly 20 received Ad26.COV2.S at low or high dose, single or two shots; 5 received placebo; per-sample allocation not given. The investigators took samples on day 63 after the first vaccine or placebo injection. Recruitment in Boston yielded a donor of adult age, 18-55 years. The method was immunoSEQ multiplex PCR; TCRdb's version includes in-frame clones alone and lacks a portion of them. This sample has 350,000 to 450,000 clones, with about 92% found just once.

This material consisted of peripheral blood, taken in a trial of Ad26.COV2.S vaccine versus placebo. The gene calls are TRBV28 and TRBJ2-1, with D perhaps matching TRBD1 (6 bases). The receptor comes from a person between 18 and 65 years old who received the Ad26.COV2.S COVID-19 vaccine or a placebo. DNA of the CDR3: TGTGCCAGCAGAGGACAGAGGTCGGGCAATGAGCAGTTCTTC. Protein sequence: CASRGQRSGNEQFF.